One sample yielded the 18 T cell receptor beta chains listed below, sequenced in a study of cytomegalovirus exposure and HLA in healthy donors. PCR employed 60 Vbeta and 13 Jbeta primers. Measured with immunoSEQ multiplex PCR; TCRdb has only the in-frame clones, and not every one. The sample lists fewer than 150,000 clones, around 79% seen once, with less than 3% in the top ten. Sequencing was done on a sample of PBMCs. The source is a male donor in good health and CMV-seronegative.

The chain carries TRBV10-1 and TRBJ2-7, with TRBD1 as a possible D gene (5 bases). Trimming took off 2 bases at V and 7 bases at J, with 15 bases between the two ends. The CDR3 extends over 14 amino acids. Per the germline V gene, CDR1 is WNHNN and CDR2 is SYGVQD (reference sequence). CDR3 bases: TGCGCCAGCAGTGAGGACAGTACGGCGAGAGAGCAGTACTTC. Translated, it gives CASSEDSTAREQYF.

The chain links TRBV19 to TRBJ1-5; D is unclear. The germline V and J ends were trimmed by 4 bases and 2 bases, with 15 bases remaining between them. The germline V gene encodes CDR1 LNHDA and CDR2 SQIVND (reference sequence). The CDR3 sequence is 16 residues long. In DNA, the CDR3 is TGTGCCAGTAGTAAAGGAGCCGGGGAGGGCAATCAGCCCCAGCATTTT. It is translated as CASSKGAGEGNQPQHF.

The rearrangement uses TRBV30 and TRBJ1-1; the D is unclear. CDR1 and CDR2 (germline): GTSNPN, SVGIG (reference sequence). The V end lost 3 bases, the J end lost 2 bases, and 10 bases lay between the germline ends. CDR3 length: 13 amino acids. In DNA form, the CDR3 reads TGTGCCTGGAGCGCGAATCCCAACACTGAAGCTTTCTTT. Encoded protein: CAWSANPNTEAFF.

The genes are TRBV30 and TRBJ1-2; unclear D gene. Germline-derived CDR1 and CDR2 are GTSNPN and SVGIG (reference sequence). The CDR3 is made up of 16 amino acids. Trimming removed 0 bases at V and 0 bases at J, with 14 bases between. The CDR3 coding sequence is TGTGCCTGGAGTGTGGTTCGAGGGAAAGCTAACTATGGCTACACCTTC. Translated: CAWSVVRGKANYGYTF.

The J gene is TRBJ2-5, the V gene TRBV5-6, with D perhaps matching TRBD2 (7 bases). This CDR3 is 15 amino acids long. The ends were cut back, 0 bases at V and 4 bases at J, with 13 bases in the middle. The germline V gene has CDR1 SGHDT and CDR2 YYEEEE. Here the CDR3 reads CASSLVGGQRETQYF. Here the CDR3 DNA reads TGTGCCAGCAGCTTGGTCGGGGGGCAGCGAGAGACCCAGTACTTC.

The chain's CDR3 is CASSLWGENQPQHF. The DNA of the CDR3 is TGTGCCAGCAGTTTATGGGGCGAGAATCAGCCCCAGCATTTT. V is TRBV27 and J is TRBJ1-5; a possible D gene is TRBD1 (5 bases). V lost 1 base and J 4 bases, leaving 8 bases between the germline ends. This CDR3 has 14 amino acids. The germline V gene encodes CDR1 MNHEY and CDR2 SMNVEV (reference sequence).

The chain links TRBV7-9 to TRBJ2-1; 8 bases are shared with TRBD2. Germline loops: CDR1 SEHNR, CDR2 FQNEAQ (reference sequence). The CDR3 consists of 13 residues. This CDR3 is CSLDGGDYNEQFF. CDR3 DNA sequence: TGTTCCCTGGACGGGGGGGACTACAATGAGCAGTTCTTC.

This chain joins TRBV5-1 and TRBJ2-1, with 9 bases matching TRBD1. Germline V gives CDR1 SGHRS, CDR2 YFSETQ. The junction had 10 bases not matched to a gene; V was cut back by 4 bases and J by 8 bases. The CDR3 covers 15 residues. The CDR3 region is CASSPGQGATDEQFF. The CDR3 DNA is TGCGCCAGCAGCCCGGGACAGGGTGCGACAGATGAGCAGTTCTTC.

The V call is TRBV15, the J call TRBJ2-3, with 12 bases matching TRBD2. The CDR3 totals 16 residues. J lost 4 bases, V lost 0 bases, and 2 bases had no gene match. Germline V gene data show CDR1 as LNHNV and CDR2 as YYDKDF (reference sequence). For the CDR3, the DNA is TGTGCCACCAGCAGAGATCTAGCGGGGGGGGCAGATACGCAGTATTTT. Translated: CATSRDLAGGADTQYF.

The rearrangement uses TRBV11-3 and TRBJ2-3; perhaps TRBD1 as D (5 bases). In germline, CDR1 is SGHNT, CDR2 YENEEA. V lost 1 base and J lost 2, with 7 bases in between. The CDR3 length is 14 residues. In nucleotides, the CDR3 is TGTGCCAGCAGCTTAGGCAGGGACACAGATACGCAGTATTTT. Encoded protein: CASSLGRDTDTQYF.

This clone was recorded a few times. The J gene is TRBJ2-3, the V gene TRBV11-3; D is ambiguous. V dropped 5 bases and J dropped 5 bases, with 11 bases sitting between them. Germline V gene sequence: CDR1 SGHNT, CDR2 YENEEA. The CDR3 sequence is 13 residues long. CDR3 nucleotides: TGTGCCAGCAGCGATCGCAGTGGAGATACGCAGTATTTT. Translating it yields CASSDRSGDTQYF. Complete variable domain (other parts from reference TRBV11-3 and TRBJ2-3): EAGVVQSPRYKIIEKKQPVAFWCNPISGHNTLYWYLQNLGQGPELLIRYENEEAVDDSQLPKDRFSAERLKGVDSTLKIQPAELGDSAVYLCASSDRSGDTQYFGPGTRLTVL.

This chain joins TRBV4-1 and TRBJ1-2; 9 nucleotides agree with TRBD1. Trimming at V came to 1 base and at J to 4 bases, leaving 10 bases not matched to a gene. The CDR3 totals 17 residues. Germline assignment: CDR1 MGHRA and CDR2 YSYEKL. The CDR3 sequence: CASSQVQGQGFFYGYTF. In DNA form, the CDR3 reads TGCGCCAGCAGCCAAGTTCAGGGACAGGGTTTTTTCTATGGCTACACCTTC.

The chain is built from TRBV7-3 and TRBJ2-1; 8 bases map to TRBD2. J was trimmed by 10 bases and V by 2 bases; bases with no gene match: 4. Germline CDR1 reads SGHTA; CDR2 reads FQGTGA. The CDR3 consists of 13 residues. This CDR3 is CASSLSPSGEQFF. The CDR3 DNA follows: TGTGCCAGCAGCTTATCACCTAGCGGGGAGCAGTTCTTC.

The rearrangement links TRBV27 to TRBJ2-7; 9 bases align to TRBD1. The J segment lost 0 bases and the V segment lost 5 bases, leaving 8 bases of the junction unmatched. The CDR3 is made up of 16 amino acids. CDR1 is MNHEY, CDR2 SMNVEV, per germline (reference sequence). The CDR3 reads CASSLTGQGFSYEQYF. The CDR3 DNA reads TGTGCCAGCAGTCTTACGGGACAGGGATTCTCCTACGAGCAGTACTTC.

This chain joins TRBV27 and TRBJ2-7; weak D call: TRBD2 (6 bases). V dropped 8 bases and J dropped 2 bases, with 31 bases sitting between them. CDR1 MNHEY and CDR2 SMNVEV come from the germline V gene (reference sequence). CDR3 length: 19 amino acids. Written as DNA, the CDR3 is TGTGCCAGCGCGGCCCAGGGCAGGTTAGCACCGGAGGGAACCTACGAGCAGTACTTC. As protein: CASAAQGRLAPEGTYEQYF.

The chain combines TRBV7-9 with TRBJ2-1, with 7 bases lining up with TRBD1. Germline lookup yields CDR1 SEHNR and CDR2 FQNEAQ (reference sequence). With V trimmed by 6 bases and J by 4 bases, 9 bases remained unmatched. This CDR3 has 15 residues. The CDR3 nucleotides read TGTGCCAGCAGACTCGACAGGGATCGGTACAATGAGCAGTTCTTC. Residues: CASRLDRDRYNEQFF.

The CDR3 region is CASSPFTTNEKLFF. The CDR3 nucleotides read TGTGCCAGCTCACCATTTACAACTAATGAAAAACTGTTTTTT. The chain uses TRBV18 and TRBJ1-4; D unclear. V dropped 2 bases and J dropped 0 bases, with 4 bases sitting between them. Germline CDR1 is KGHSH and CDR2 is LQKENI. This CDR3 contains 14 residues.

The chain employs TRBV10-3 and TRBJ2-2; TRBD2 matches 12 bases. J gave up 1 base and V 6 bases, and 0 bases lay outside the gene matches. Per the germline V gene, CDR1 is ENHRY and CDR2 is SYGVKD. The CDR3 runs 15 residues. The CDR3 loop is CAIRLAGGNTGELFF. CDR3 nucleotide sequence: TGTGCCATCAGACTAGCGGGGGGGAACACCGGGGAGCTGTTTTTT.